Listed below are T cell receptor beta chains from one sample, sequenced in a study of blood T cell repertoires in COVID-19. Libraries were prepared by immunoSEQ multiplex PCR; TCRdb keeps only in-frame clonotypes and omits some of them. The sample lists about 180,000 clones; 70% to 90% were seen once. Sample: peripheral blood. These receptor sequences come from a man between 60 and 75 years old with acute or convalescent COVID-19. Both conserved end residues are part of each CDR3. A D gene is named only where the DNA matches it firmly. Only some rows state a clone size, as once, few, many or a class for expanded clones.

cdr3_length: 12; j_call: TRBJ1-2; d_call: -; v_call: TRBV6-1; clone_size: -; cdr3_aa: CASSEGAYGYTF; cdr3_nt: TGTGCCAGCAGTGAAGGCGCCTATGGCTACACCTTC
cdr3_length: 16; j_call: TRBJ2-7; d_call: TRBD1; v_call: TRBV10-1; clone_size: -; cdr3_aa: CASSESCRDRGYEQYF; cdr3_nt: TGCGCCAGCAGTGAGTCGTGCCGGGACAGGGGCTACGAGCAGTACTTC
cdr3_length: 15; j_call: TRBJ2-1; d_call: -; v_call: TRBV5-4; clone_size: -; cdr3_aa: CASSLSWTWVNEQFF; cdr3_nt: TGTGCCAGCAGCTTGAGTTGGACTTGGGTGAATGAGCAGTTCTTC
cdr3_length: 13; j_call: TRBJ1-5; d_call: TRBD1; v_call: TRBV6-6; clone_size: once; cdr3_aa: CGAGQGANQPQHF; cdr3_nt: TGTGGGGCGGGACAGGGGGCCAATCAGCCCCAGCATTTT
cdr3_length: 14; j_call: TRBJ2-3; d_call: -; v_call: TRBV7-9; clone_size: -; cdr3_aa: CASSLSLRGDTQYF; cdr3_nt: TGTGCCAGCAGCTTATCCCTAAGGGGGGATACGCAGTATTTT
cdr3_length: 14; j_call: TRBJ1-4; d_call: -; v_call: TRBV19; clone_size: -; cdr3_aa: CASNPGTTNEKLFF; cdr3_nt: TGTGCCAGTAATCCGGGTACAACTAATGAAAAACTGTTTTTT
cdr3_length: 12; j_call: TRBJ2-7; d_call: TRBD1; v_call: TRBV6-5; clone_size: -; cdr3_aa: CASRDTGGAQYF; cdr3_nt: TGTGCCAGCAGGGACACAGGGGGCGCGCAGTACTTC
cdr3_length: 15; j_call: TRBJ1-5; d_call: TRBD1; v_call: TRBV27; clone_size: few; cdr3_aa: CASSLSGQGRQPQHF; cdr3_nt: TGTGCCAGCAGTTTATCGGGACAGGGTCGACAGCCCCAGCATTTT
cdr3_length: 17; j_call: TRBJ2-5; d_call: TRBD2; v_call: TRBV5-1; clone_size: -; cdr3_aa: CASSSYKLAGIPETQYF; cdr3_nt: TGCGCCAGCAGCTCCTATAAACTAGCGGGGATTCCAGAGACCCAGTACTTC
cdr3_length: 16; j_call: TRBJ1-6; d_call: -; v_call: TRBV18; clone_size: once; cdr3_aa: CASSLSVDKNNSPLHF; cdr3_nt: TGTGCCAGCTCCCTATCCGTCGACAAGAATAATTCACCCCTCCACTTT
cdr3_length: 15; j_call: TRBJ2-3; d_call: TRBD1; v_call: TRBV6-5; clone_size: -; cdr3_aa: CASSYRAGGTDTQYF; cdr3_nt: TGTGCCAGCAGTTACCGGGCAGGGGGTACAGATACGCAGTATTTT
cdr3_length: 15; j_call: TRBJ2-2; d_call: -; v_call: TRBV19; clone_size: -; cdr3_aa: CASSIVSFNTGELFF; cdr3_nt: TGTGCCAGTAGTATAGTGAGTTTTAACACCGGGGAGCTGTTTTTT
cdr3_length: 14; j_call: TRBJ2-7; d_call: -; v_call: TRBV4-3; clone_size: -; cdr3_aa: CASSQDSVAYEQYF; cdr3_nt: TGCGCCAGCAGCCAGGACAGCGTCGCCTACGAGCAGTACTTC
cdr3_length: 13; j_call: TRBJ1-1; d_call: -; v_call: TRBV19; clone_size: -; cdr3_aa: CASSRRQYTEAFF; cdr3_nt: TGTGCCAGTAGCCGAAGACAGTACACTGAAGCTTTCTTT
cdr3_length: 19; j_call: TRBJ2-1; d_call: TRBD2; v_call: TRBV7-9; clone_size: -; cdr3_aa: CASSSGEIAGVHSYNEQFF; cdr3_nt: TGTGCCAGCAGCTCAGGGGAAATAGCGGGAGTTCACTCCTACAATGAGCAGTTCTTC
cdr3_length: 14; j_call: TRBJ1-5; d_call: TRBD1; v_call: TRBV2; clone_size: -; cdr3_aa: CASTGTGTDQPQHF; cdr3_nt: TGTGCCAGCACCGGGACAGGGACGGATCAGCCCCAGCATTTT
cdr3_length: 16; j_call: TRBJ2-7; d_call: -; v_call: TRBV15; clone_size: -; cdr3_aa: CATSRLQGKSGYEQYF; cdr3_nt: TGTGCCACCAGCAGGCTTCAGGGAAAAAGCGGGTACGAGCAGTACTTC
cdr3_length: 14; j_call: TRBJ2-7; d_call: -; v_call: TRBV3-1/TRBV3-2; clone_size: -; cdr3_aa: CASSQPGVRGEQYF; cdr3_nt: TGTGCCAGCAGCCAACCGGGGGTAAGAGGCGAGCAGTACTTC
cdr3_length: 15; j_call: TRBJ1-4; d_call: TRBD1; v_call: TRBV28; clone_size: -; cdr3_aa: CASRGQGRTNEKLFF; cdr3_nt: TGTGCCAGCAGGGGACAGGGTCGAACTAATGAAAAACTGTTTTTT
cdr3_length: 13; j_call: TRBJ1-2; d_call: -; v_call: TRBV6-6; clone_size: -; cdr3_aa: CASSYDNYYGYTF; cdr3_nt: TGTGCCAGCAGTTACGACAATTACTATGGCTACACCTTC
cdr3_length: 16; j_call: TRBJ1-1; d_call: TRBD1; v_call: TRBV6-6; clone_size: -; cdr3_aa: CASSYSSGQGGTEAFF; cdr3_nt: TGTGCCAGCAGTTACTCGTCGGGACAGGGGGGTACTGAAGCTTTCTTT
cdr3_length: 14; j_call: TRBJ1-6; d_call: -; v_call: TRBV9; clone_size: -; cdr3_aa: CASSPGTENSPLHF; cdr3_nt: TGTGCCAGCAGCCCCGGGACTGAGAATTCACCCCTCCACTTT
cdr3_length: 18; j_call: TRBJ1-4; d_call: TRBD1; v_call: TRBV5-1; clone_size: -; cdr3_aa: CASSTTGQGMATNEKLFF; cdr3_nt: TGCGCCAGCAGCACAACCGGACAGGGGATGGCAACTAATGAAAAACTGTTTTTT
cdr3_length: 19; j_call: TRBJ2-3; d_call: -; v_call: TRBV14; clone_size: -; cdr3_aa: CASSQEGGRGTDETDTQYF; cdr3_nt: TGTGCCAGCAGCCAAGAAGGGGGCCGGGGGACTGATGAGACAGATACGCAGTATTTT
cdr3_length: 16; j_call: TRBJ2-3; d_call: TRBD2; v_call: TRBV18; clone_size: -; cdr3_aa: CASSSPTSGYTDTQYF; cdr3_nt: TGTGCCAGCTCAAGTCCTACTAGCGGATACACAGATACGCAGTATTTT
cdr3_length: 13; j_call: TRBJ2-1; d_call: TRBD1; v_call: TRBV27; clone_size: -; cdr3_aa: CASRGTGGHEQFF; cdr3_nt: TGTGCCAGCAGGGGGACAGGGGGACATGAGCAGTTCTTC